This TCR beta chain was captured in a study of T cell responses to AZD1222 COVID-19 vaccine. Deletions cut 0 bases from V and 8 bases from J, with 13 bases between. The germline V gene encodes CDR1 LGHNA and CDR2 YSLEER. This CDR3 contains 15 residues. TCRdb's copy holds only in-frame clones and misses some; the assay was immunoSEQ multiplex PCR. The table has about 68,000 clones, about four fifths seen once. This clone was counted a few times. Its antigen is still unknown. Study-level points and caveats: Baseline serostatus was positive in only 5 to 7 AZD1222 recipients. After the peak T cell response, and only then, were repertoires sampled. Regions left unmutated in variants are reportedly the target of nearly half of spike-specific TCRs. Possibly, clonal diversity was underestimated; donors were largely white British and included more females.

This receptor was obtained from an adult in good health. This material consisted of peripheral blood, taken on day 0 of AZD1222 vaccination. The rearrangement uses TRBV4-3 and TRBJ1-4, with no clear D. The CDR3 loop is CASSQDYRMGEKLFF. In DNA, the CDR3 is TGCGCCAGCAGCCAAGATTACCGGATGGGGGAAAAACTGTTTTTT.